Below, one TCR beta chain is given with its context. The data were taken from a study of blood T cell repertoires in COVID-19. About the research overall: The origin of the acute and convalescent COVID-19 samples was the United States, Italy and Spain. In each case, the material was cDNA or gDNA derived from T cells, B-cell-depleted T cells, or PBMCs.

This CDR3 spans 14 amino acids. The V segment lost 0 bases and the J segment 9 bases; nucleotides outside the gene matches: 7. The germline V gene has CDR1 SGHAT and CDR2 FQNNGV. In the source study's methods: Estimates of nucleated cell counts were drawn from the amplification of reference gene primers. This table comes from immunoSEQ multiplex PCR, and its TCRdb copy is limited to in-frame clones, with some not included. Clone size and V and J calls were adopted from that table, with D and trimming inferred from the DNA. Among about 210,000 clones, around nine tenths were seen once, and the ten largest hold 1.4% to 1.5%.

This rearrangement joins TRBV11-2 to TRBJ1-1, with 7 bases lining up with TRBD1. The sequencing sample was made of peripheral blood. This clonotype originated in a young man with active or convalescent COVID-19. In DNA, the CDR3 is TGTGCCAGCAGCTTAGATCCTAGGAGGGGGCAAGCTTTCTTT. It specifies CASSLDPRRGQAFF.